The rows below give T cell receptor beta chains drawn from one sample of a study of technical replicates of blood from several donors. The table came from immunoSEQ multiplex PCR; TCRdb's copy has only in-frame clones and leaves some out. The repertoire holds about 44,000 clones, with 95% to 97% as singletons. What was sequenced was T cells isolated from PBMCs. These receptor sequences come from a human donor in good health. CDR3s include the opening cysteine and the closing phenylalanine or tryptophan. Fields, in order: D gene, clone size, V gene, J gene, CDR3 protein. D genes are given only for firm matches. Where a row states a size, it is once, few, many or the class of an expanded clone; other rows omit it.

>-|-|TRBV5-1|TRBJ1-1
CASSLADESTEAFF
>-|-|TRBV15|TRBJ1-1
CATSETRFNTEAFF
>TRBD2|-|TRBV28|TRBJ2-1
CASSLAGSSYNEQFF
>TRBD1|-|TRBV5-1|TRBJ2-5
CASSPGQGRQETQYF
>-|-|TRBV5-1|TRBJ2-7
CASSPQGRGRGSQQYF
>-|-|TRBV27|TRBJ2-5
CASSFFWGDQETQYF
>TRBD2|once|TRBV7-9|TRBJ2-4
CASSPLLAEILNIQYF
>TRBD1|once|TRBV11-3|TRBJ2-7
CASSPFDRGSYEQYF
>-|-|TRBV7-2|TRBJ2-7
CASREQGTVAEQYF
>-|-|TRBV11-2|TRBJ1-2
CASSFTSGEGYTF
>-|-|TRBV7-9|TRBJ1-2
CASSLAPRSGYTF
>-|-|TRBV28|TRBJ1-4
CASSLSAGSNEKLFF
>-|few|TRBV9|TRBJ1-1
CASSVYLNTEAFF
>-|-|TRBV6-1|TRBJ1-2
CASSAKSTGTRNTAHTF
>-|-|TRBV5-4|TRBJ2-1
CASSLDWSSYNEQFF
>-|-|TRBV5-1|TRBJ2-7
CASSPRDTYEQYF
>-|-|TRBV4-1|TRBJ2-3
CASSQTGSTDTQYF
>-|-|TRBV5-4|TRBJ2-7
CASSLASTEQYF
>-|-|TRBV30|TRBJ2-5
CAWTKQETQYF
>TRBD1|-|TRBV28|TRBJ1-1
CAIKGLYFGSEGDRGYAADTEAFF
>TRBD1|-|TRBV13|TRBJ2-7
CASSFPGQGHEQYF
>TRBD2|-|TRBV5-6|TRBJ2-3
CASGREALTDTQYF
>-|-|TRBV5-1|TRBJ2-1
CASSLWADSSYNEQFF
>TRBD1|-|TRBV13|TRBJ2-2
CASSQRDRANTGELFF
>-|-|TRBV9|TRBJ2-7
CASSVDFDRTYEQYF
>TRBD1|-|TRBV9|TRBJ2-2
CASSLRQGDTGELFF
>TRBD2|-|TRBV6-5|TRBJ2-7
CASSLLAEDPYEQYF
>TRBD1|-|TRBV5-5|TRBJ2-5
CASSTRTGLATQYF
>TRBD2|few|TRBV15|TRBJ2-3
CATSRDLGGGPSTDTQYF
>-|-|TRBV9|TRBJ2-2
CASSVEGTNTGELFF
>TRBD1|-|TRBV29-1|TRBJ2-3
CSVDTGGTDTQYF
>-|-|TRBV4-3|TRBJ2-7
CASSHLGGGRGEQYF
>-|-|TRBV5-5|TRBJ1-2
CASSLAQGFYGYTF
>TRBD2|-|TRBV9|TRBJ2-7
CASSGGRLAGVREQYF
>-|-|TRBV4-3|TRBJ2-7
CASSQDLHFGAVNYEQYF
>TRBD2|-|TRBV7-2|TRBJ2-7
CASSSALAGKISYEQYF
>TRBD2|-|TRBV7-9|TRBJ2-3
CASSYSSGPADTQYF
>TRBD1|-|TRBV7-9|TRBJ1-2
CASSSTGTGRVGDGYTF
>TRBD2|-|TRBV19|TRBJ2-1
CASSTILADLGDEQFF
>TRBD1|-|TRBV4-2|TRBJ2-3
CASSQSAGTGSTDTQYF
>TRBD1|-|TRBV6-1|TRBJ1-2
CASSDPRGRGDGYTF
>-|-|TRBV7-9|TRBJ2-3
CASSHVEGKDTQYF
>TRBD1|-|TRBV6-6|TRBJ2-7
CASSYGSGQGDYEQYF
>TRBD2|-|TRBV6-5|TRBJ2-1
CASSFSTSGNEQFF
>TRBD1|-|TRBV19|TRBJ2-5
CASSTWDSQETQYF
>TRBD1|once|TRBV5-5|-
CASSWGQGEGYEQYF
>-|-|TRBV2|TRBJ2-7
CASRAGSSHYEQYF
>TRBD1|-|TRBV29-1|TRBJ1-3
CSVEDGDRGNTIYF
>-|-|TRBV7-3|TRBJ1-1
CASSYAGDTEAFF
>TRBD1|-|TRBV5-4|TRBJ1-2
CASSLRQGADGYTF
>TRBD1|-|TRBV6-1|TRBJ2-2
CASTLDRAGELFF
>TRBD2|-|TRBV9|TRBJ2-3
CASSATPTSIIPDTQYF
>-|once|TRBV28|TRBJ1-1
CASSLRVRGNTEAFF
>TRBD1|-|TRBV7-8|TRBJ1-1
CARNRRDRGRGEAFF
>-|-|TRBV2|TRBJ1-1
CASSGFFVENTEAFF